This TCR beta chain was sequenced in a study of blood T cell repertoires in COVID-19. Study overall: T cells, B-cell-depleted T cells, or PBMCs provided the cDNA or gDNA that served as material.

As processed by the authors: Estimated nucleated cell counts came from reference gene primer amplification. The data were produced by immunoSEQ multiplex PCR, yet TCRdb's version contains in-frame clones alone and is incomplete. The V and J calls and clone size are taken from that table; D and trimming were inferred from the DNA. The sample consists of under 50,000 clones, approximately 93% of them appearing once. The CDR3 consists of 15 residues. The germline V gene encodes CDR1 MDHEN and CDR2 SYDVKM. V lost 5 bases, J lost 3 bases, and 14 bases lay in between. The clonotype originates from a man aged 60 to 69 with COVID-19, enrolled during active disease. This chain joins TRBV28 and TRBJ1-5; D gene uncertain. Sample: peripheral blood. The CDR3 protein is CASSPPPGINQPQHF. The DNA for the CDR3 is TGTGCCAGCAGTCCACCTCCGGGGATCAATCAGCCCCAGCATTTT.